This T cell receptor (beta chain) was identified during a study of blood T cell repertoires in COVID-19. Study as a whole: Specimens from acute and convalescent COVID-19 originated in the United States, Italy and Spain.

In the source study's methods: Estimates of nucleated cell counts were drawn from the amplification of reference gene primers. Produced via immunoSEQ multiplex PCR; TCRdb's table is partial and in-frame only. V, J and clone size derive from that table, while D and trimming were established from the DNA sequence. Of 150,000 to 200,000 clones listed, around 79% are singletons. V lost 0 bases, J lost 6 bases, and 23 bases lay in between. Germline V gene sequence: CDR1 LGHDT, CDR2 YNNKEL (reference sequence). The CDR3 has 19 amino acids. Study members were between roughly 18 and 89 years old and lived in some 26 US regions. The recovered donors of Cohort 3 showed two negative PCRs, clearance, or symptom resolution.

The sequenced sample was PBMCs or T cells enriched from blood (not recorded which). This TCR was sampled from a man aged 50 to 60 who had recovered from COVID-19. This rearrangement joins TRBV3-1 (or the pseudogene TRBV3-2) to TRBJ2-2; possible D gene TRBD1, 5 bases. The CDR3 nucleotides read TGTGCCAGCAGCCAAGATTTTGCAGGGATAAGAATTGATGCCGGGGAGCTGTTTTTT. Residues: CASSQDFAGIRIDAGELFF.